Included here is one TCR beta chain sequence, with context. Antigen unknown. Primers for the PCR totalled 60 Vbeta and 13 Jbeta. Source study methods: In a later analysis, the count reached some 83 million unique TCR beta chains, with about 12 million shared. Produced via immunoSEQ multiplex PCR; TCRdb's table is partial and in-frame only. V and J calls and clone size are those listed in that table; D and trimming were worked out from the DNA. The repertoire holds 180,000 or so clones, with around four fifths as singletons. This specimen comes from a study of cytomegalovirus exposure and HLA in healthy donors. Study-level points and caveats: Upon later analysis, TCR association rates were observed to vary by HLA locus, being highest for DRB1 and lowest for HLA-C.

This CDR3 has 13 amino acids. V was trimmed by 1 base and J by 7 bases, leaving 8 bases between them. Germline CDR1 and CDR2: SEHNR and FQNEAQ (reference sequence). The sequencing input was PBMCs. This rearrangement joins TRBV7-9 to TRBJ1-5, with a weak D call TRBD1 (6 bases). The sequence was obtained from a man aged 18 to 30 in good health and CMV-seronegative. CDR3 region: CASSLGGHQPQHF. CDR3 nucleotide sequence: TGTGCCAGCAGCTTAGGGGGACACCAGCCCCAGCATTTT.